The 21 T cell receptor beta chains presented below share a single source sample, sequenced in a study of T cell responses to AZD1222 COVID-19 vaccine. Some clones are missing from TCRdb's copy, which holds only in-frame ones; the method was immunoSEQ multiplex PCR. Of 130,000 to 150,000 clones listed, over 80% are singletons. The material was peripheral blood, obtained on day 0 of MenACWY control vaccination. The origin of the receptors is an adult in good health.

The genes are TRBV7-3 and TRBJ2-7; D might be TRBD1 (6 bases). V was cut by 3 bases and J by 5 bases, with 11 bases left in between. The germline gives CDR1 SGHTA, CDR2 FQGTGA. There are 13 residues in the CDR3. The CDR3 DNA reads TGTGCCAGCAGCTTCACAGGGCGGGACGAGCAGTACTTC. It yields the protein CASSFTGRDEQYF. Based on the CDR3 plus reference TRBV7-3 and TRBJ2-7, the full variable domain is GAGVSQTPSNKVTEKGKYVELRCDPISGHTALYWYRQSLGQGPEFLIYFQGTGAADDSGLPNDRFFAVRPEGSVSTLKIQRTERGDSAVYLCASSFTGRDEQYFGPGTRLTVT.

This clone was seen a single time. The chain uses TRBV11-2 and TRBJ1-2, with D possibly TRBD1 on 6 matching bases. This CDR3 region has 14 residues. CDR1 is SGHAT, CDR2 FQNNGV, per germline. The V end was cut by 2 bases, the J end by 8 bases, with 15 bases between. DNA for the CDR3: TGTGCCAGCAGCTTATCTCACAGGGAGGGCGGCTACACCTTC. This encodes CASSLSHREGGYTF.

J is TRBJ2-2 and V is TRBV19; 8 bases map to TRBD2. The V and J ends lost 2 bases and 5 bases, in that order; junction bases with no gene match: 7. This CDR3 has 16 residues. Germline V lookup: CDR1 LNHDA, CDR2 SQIVND (reference sequence). CDR3 sequence (DNA): TGTGCCAGTAGTATATGGAGCGGGAGTGGGACCGGGGAGCTGTTTTTT. It specifies CASSIWSGSGTGELFF.

This clone was picked up a small number of times. V and J are TRBV19 and TRBJ1-3; D is unresolved. The germline V gene encodes CDR1 LNHDA and CDR2 SQIVND (reference sequence). Trimming removed 1 base from V and 4 bases from J, with 5 bases in between. The CDR3 spans 13 residues. The CDR3 loop is CASSIVPGNTIYF. CDR3 sequence (DNA): TGTGCCAGTAGTATAGTGCCCGGAAACACCATATATTTT.

The chain carries TRBV28 and TRBJ2-1; D may be TRBD1 (5 bases). Germline V lookup: CDR1 MDHEN, CDR2 SYDVKM. The CDR3 contains 18 residues. V was cut by 1 base and J by 7 bases, with 23 bases left in between. In DNA form, the CDR3 reads TGTGCCAGCAGTTTATACCCTCGTTCAGGGCAATTTCGGAATGAGCAGTTCTTC. Translated: CASSLYPRSGQFRNEQFF.

The chain has TRBV24-1 and TRBJ1-2, with D unclear. Germline lookup yields CDR1 KGHDR and CDR2 SFDVKD. V gave up 4 bases and J gave up 8 bases, with 13 bases separating them. The CDR3 is 13 residues long. The chain's CDR3 is CATSEPGRGGYTF. The CDR3 bases are TGTGCCACCAGTGAACCCGGACGAGGGGGCTACACCTTC.

The CDR3 protein is CASSLRDTNTEAFF. The CDR3 DNA follows: TGTGCCAGCTCACTTCGGGACACGAACACTGAAGCTTTCTTT. This chain joins TRBV18 and TRBJ1-1, with D possibly matching TRBD1 (6 bases). The germline V and J ends were trimmed by 4 bases and 1 base, with 10 bases remaining between them. In germline, CDR1 is KGHSH, CDR2 LQKENI. The CDR3 length is 14 residues.

V and J are TRBV5-1 and TRBJ2-7; the D call may be TRBD1 or TRBD2 (6 bases each). Trimming cost V 0 bases and J 4 bases, with 17 bases left between them. The CDR3 extends over 16 amino acids. Germline V gives CDR1 SGHRS, CDR2 YFSETQ. CDR3 amino acids: CASSLVGLEGVYEQYF. The DNA for the CDR3 is TGCGCCAGCAGCTTGGTTGGCTTGGAGGGGGTATACGAGCAGTACTTC.

The sample holds one count of this clone. The chain carries TRBV27 and TRBJ2-1; TRBD1 or TRBD2 may be the D gene (6 bases each). Germline values: CDR1 MNHEY, CDR2 SMNVEV (reference sequence). This CDR3 spans 14 amino acids. Trimming removed 5 bases from V and 11 bases from J, with 19 bases in between. DNA of the CDR3: TGTGCCAGCAGTCCACGACCGGGGGCGGGGAAGCAGTTCTTC. As protein: CASSPRPGAGKQFF.

About this clone: Germline and junction disagree at one end, which may indicate a read error. This chain links TRBV12-3 or TRBV12-4 with TRBJ1-4, with 7 positions matching TRBD1. The CDR3 extends over 12 amino acids. The CDR3 protein is CASSQAPGQALF. CDR3 sequence (DNA): TGTGCCAGCAGTCAAGCCCCCGGACAGGCTCTTTTT.

The rearrangement uses TRBV5-6 and TRBJ2-3; D uncertain. Trimming stripped 6 bases from V and 6 bases from J, with 11 bases between. From germline, CDR1 is SGHDT and CDR2 YYEEEE. The CDR3 is made up of 12 amino acids. DNA of the CDR3: TGTGCCAGCAACACCCTCCGGGATACGCAGTATTTT. Amino acid sequence: CASNTLRDTQYF.

The chain recombines TRBV5-4 with TRBJ1-3, with TRBD1 identical over 7 bases. The V gene's germline CDR1 is SGHNT and CDR2 YYREEE (reference sequence). The V segment lost 0 bases and the J segment 0 bases; nucleotides outside the gene matches: 3. The CDR3 extends over 16 amino acids. Written as DNA, the CDR3 is TGTGCCAGCAGCTTGGGAGGGACAGTCTCTGGAAACACCATATATTTT. Amino acid sequence: CASSLGGTVSGNTIYF. Looking up the rest from reference TRBV5-4 and TRBJ1-3 gives the full variable domain: ETGVTQSPTHLIKTRGQQVTLRCSSQSGHNTVSWYQQALGQGPQFIFQYYREEENGRGNFPPRFSGLQFPNYSSELNVNALELDDSALYLCASSLGGTVSGNTIYFGEGSWLTVV.

The V call is TRBV2, the J call TRBJ1-5; maybe TRBD1 (5 bases). The V end lost 5 bases, the J end lost 2 bases, and 19 bases lay between the germline ends. CDR1 is SNHLY, CDR2 FYNNEI, per germline. The CDR3 runs 17 residues. CDR3 in amino acids: CASSNPGTRGGNQPQHF. CDR3 nucleotides: TGTGCCAGCAGTAACCCCGGGACTAGGGGAGGCAATCAGCCCCAGCATTTT.

This clone was seen only once. The chain is built from TRBV6-6 and TRBJ1-2; D is unresolved. Per the germline V gene, CDR1 is MNHNY and CDR2 is SVGAGI (reference sequence). The CDR3 spans 12 residues. Trimming cost V 0 bases and J 8 bases, with 7 bases left between them. CDR3 region: CASSYSMGGYTF. In nucleotides, the CDR3 is TGTGCCAGCAGTTACTCGATGGGCGGCTACACCTTC.

The chain joins TRBV25-1 to TRBJ2-1, with 10 bases matching TRBD2. Germline assignment: CDR1 MGHDK and CDR2 SYGVNS. J lost 11 bases, V lost 5 bases, and 3 bases had no gene match. The CDR3 length is 12 residues. Here the CDR3 DNA reads TGTGCCAGCAGTCGAACTAGCGGGAAGCAGTTCTTC. It translates to CASSRTSGKQFF. The full variable domain, in which reference TRBV25-1 and TRBJ2-1 provide the parts outside the CDR3, is EADIYQTPRYLVIGTGKKITLECSQTMGHDKMYWYQQDPGMELHLIHYSYGVNSTEKGDLSSESTVSRIRTEHFPLTLESARPSHTSQYLCASSRTSGKQFFGPGTRLTVL.

The chain is built from TRBV5-4 and TRBJ2-3; D unclear. In germline, CDR1 is SGHNT, CDR2 YYREEE (reference sequence). The CDR3 is 13 residues long. The V end lost 3 bases, the J end lost 5 bases, and 10 bases lay between the germline ends. The CDR3 here is CASSSGSGDTQYF. CDR3 nucleotide sequence: TGTGCCAGCAGCTCTGGGTCCGGAGATACGCAGTATTTT.

The chain recombines TRBV6-1 with TRBJ1-5; D is uncertain. Germline CDR1 reads MNHNS; CDR2 reads SASEGT. This CDR3 spans 13 amino acids. V was trimmed by 1 base and J by 6 bases, leaving 7 bases between them. As DNA, the CDR3 is TGTGCCAGCAGTGAAGTCCCTAGTCAGCCCCAGCATTTT. Its translation: CASSEVPSQPQHF.

This chain links TRBV2 with TRBJ2-7; 11 bases fit TRBD2. The V gene end was trimmed by 6 bases and the J gene end by 5 bases; junction bases not matched to a gene: 9. Germline V gene data show CDR1 as SNHLY and CDR2 as FYNNEI. This CDR3 spans 15 amino acids. CDR3 in amino acids: CASRGTSGSANEQYF. CDR3 DNA: TGTGCCAGCAGGGGCACTAGCGGGAGTGCCAACGAGCAGTACTTC.

This chain joins TRBV5-4 and TRBJ2-1, with D tentatively TRBD1 or TRBD2 (5 bases each). CDR3 length: 14 residues. Trimming pared 4 bases from V and 4 bases from J, leaving 12 bases between. Looked up from germline, CDR1 is SGHNT and CDR2 is YYREEE (reference sequence). CDR3 DNA sequence: TGTGCCAGCAGCAGTTCGAGGGGTTACAATGAGCAGTTCTTC. It translates to CASSSSRGYNEQFF.

This clone was observed a handful of times. The J gene is TRBJ1-1, the V gene TRBV7-3; no definite D call. V shed 3 bases and J shed 6 bases, with 11 bases lying between them. This CDR3 spans 13 amino acids. Per germline, CDR1 SGHTA and CDR2 FQGTGA. The CDR3 coding sequence is TGTGCCAGCAGCTTCGAGAGCGGCTCTGAAGCTTTCTTT. This encodes CASSFESGSEAFF.

This chain links TRBV4-1 with TRBJ2-7, with 14 bases that match TRBD2. In germline, CDR1 is MGHRA, CDR2 YSYEKL. This CDR3 spans 19 amino acids. The J segment lost 5 bases and the V segment lost 2 bases, leaving 14 bases of the junction unmatched. This CDR3 reads CASSQRTGLAGAGMNEQYF. As DNA, the CDR3 is TGCGCCAGCAGCCAACGTACGGGACTAGCGGGAGCGGGTATGAACGAGCAGTACTTC.